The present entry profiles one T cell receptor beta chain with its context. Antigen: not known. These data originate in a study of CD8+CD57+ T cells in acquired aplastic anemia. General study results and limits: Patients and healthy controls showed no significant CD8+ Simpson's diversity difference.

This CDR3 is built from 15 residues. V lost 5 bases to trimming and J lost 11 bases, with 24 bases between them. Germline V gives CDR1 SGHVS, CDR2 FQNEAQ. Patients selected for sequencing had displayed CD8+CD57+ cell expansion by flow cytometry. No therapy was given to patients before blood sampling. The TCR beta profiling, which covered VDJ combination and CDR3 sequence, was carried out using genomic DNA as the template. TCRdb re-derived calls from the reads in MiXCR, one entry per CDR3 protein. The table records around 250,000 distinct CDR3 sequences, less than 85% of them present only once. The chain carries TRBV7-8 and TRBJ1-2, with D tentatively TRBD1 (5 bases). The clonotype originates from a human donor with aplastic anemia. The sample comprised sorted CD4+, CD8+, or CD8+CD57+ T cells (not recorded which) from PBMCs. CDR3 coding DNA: TGTGCCAGCAGCCAAAAGGGCAGGGCAGGCTCGCAGTACACCTTC. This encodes CASSQKGRAGSQYTF. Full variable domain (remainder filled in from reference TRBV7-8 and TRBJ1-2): GAGVSQSPRYKVAKRGQDVALRCDPISGHVSLFWYQQALGQGPEFLTYFQNEAQLDKSGLPSDRFFAERPEGSVSTLKIQRTQQEDSAVYLCASSQKGRAGSQYTFGSGTRLTVV.